This is a list of T cell receptor beta chains from one sample in a study of CD8 T cells in Susac syndrome. TCRdb reprocessed the immunoSEQ multiplex PCR reads via MiXCR and lists one record per CDR3 protein. Here the sample spans some 210,000 distinct CDR3 sequences, around 93% being singletons. The sequenced sample was CD4+ T cells from PBMCs. The origin of the receptors is a human donor with Susac syndrome. Both conserved end residues are part of each CDR3. The D gene is left open where the match is weak. Expanded clones get a size class; other rows say once, few or many, or leave the size out.

D: -; size: -; J: TRBJ1-5; V: TRBV7-8; CDR3: CASSPRGSNQPQHF; DNA: TGTGCCAGCAGCCCACGGGGGAGCAATCAGCCCCAGCATTTT
D: -; size: -; J: TRBJ1-1; V: TRBV27; CDR3: CASSSPSRRGSDTEAFF; DNA: TGTGCCAGCAGTTCCCCGTCCAGGAGGGGGAGTGACACTGAAGCTTTCTTT
D: -; size: -; J: TRBJ1-1; V: TRBV20-1; CDR3: CSAPLNRDTEAFF; DNA: TGCAGTGCCCCACTCAACAGGGACACTGAAGCTTTCTTT
D: TRBD1; size: -; J: TRBJ1-1; V: TRBV5-4; CDR3: CASSSERDRNTEAFF; DNA: TGTGCCAGCAGCTCGGAGCGGGACAGGAACACTGAAGCTTTCTTT
D: TRBD1; size: -; J: TRBJ1-6; V: TRBV6-2/TRBV6-3; CDR3: CASTATGGILGRTLHF; DNA: TGTGCCAGCACCGCGACAGGGGGCATATTAGGGAGGACCCTCCACTTT
D: -; size: -; J: TRBJ2-7; V: TRBV20-1; CDR3: CSARRLYEQYF; DNA: TGCAGTGCTAGACGTCTGTACGAGCAGTACTTC
D: -; size: -; J: TRBJ2-7; V: TRBV2; CDR3: CASSEEGNDSPYF; DNA: TGTGCCAGCAGTGAAGAAGGGAACGACTCACCTTACTTC
D: -; size: -; J: TRBJ1-5; V: TRBV20-1; CDR3: CSARVNQGTVNQPQHF; DNA: TGCAGTGCTAGAGTTAACCAGGGGACGGTCAATCAGCCCCAGCATTTT
D: -; size: once; J: TRBJ1-1; V: TRBV9; CDR3: CASSVDGYTEAFF; DNA: TGTGCCAGCAGCGTAGACGGGTACACTGAAGCTTTCTTT
D: -; size: -; J: TRBJ2-2; V: TRBV12-3/TRBV12-4; CDR3: CASLGDGTGELFF; DNA: TGTGCCAGCCTGGGCGACGGCACCGGGGAGCTGTTTTTT
D: -; size: -; J: TRBJ2-7; V: TRBV11-2; CDR3: CASSLDGGFGYEQYF; DNA: TGTGCCAGCAGCTTAGATGGGGGTTTCGGCTACGAGCAGTACTTC
D: -; size: -; J: TRBJ2-1; V: TRBV20-1; CDR3: CSVRGSPYNEQFF; DNA: TGCAGTGTAAGGGGTTCCCCCTACAATGAGCAGTTCTTC
D: -; size: -; J: TRBJ1-2; V: TRBV4-1; CDR3: CASSQDGTAPGYTF; DNA: TGCGCCAGCAGCCAAGACGGGACGGCGCCCGGCTACACCTTC
D: -; size: -; J: TRBJ2-3; V: TRBV7-2; CDR3: CASSLGFPNTQYF; DNA: TGTGCCAGCAGTTTGGGTTTCCCCAATACGCAGTATTTT
D: TRBD1; size: -; J: TRBJ2-7; V: TRBV7-9; CDR3: CASSLVGQGGEQYF; DNA: TGTGCCAGCAGCTTAGTGGGACAGGGAGGCGAGCAGTACTTC
D: -; size: -; J: TRBJ2-2; V: TRBV6-4; CDR3: CASSSTQGAIGELFF; DNA: TGTGCCAGCAGTTCCACTCAGGGAGCGATCGGGGAGCTGTTTTTT
D: -; size: -; J: TRBJ1-5; V: TRBV6-7; CDR3: CASSYPGLGNQPQHF; DNA: TGTGCCAGCAGTTACCCCGGACTGGGCAATCAGCCCCAGCATTTT
D: TRBD1; size: -; J: TRBJ1-6; V: TRBV5-1; CDR3: CASSLPGQGASPLHF; DNA: TGCGCCAGCAGCTTGCCGGGACAGGGGGCTTCACCCCTCCACTTT
D: TRBD1; size: -; J: TRBJ1-2; V: TRBV30; CDR3: CAWKRDRARGYGYTF; DNA: TGTGCCTGGAAAAGGGACAGGGCCCGCGGCTATGGCTACACCTTC
D: TRBD2; size: -; J: TRBJ2-4; V: TRBV3-1; CDR3: CASSQGSGRENIQYF; DNA: TGTGCCAGCAGCCAAGGTTCGGGGAGGGAGAACATTCAGTACTTC
D: TRBD1; size: -; J: TRBJ2-2; V: TRBV6-5; CDR3: CASSYSTGGPTGELFF; DNA: TGTGCCAGCAGTTACTCGACAGGGGGGCCTACCGGGGAGCTGTTTTTT
D: -; size: once; J: TRBJ2-3; V: TRBV24-1; CDR3: CATSDAGWSGGENTDTQYF; DNA: TGTGCCACCAGTGATGCTGGTTGGTCAGGAGGGGAGAACACAGATACGCAGTATTTT
D: -; size: -; J: TRBJ1-2; V: TRBV6-5; CDR3: CASSYSRWPNYGYTF; DNA: TGTGCCAGCAGTTACTCCAGGTGGCCTAACTATGGCTACACCTTC
D: -; size: -; J: TRBJ1-1; V: TRBV29-1; CDR3: CSVAKGTYRYTEAFF; DNA: TGCAGCGTGGCTAAGGGGACCTACAGATACACTGAAGCTTTCTTT
D: TRBD1; size: -; J: TRBJ2-3; V: TRBV20-1; CDR3: CSTGTGGGDTQYF; DNA: TGCAGTACCGGGACAGGGGGGGGAGATACGCAGTATTTT
D: TRBD2; size: -; J: TRBJ2-1; V: TRBV3-1; CDR3: CASSQANFRTSGGNEQFF; DNA: TGTGCCAGCAGCCAAGCAAACTTTAGGACTAGCGGTGGCAATGAGCAGTTCTTC
D: TRBD2; size: -; J: TRBJ2-2; V: TRBV3-1; CDR3: CASMMELAGAGELFF; DNA: TGTGCCAGCATGATGGAGCTAGCGGGGGCCGGGGAGCTGTTTTTT
D: -; size: -; J: TRBJ1-6; V: TRBV28; CDR3: CASSRRGGENSPLHF; DNA: TGTGCCAGCAGCCGCCGTGGGGGGGAGAATTCACCCCTCCACTTT